This paragraph covers one TCR beta chain sequence. This specimen belongs to a study of blood T cell repertoires in COVID-19. Sequenced by immunoSEQ multiplex PCR; TCRdb stores in-frame clones only, minus some. The sample lists 150,000 or so clones, 82% occurring once. The sample consisted of PBMCs or T cells enriched from blood (not recorded which). This sequence originates from a man between 50 and 59 years old who had recovered from COVID-19.

CDR3 loop: CASSRRGGRGNEQFF. The DNA for the CDR3 is TGTGCCAGCAGCCGACGTGGGGGGAGAGGCAATGAGCAGTTCTTC. The V gene is TRBV11-1, the J gene TRBJ2-1; a possible D gene is TRBD2 (6 bases). Germline CDR1 SGHAT, CDR2 FQDESV (reference sequence). The CDR3 sequence is 15 residues long. V dropped 5 bases and J dropped 6 bases, with 17 bases sitting between them.